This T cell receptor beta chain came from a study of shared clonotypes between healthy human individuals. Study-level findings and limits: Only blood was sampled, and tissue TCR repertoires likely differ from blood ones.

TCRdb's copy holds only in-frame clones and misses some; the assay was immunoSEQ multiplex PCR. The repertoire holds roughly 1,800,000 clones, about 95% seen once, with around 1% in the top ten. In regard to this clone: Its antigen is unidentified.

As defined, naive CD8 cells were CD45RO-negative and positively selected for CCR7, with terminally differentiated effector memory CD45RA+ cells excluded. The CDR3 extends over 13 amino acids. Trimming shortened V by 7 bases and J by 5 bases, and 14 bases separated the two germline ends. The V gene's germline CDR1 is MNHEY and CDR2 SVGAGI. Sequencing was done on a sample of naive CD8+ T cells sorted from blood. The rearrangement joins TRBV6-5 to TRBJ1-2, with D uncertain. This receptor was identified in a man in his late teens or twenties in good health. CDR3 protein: CASTTSSGYGYTF. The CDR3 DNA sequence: TGTGCCAGCACCACGAGTTCGGGGTATGGCTACACCTTC.